The 18 T cell receptor beta chains listed next were all sequenced from one sample in a study of T cell repertoires in cytomegalovirus infection. MiXCR, applied by TCRdb to the reads, yields one record per CDR3 protein. The sample carries 200,000 or so distinct CDR3 sequences, 28% recorded once. Sequenced: PBMCs. These receptors were obtained from a human donor in good health (CMV status not recorded). Some clones in this sample may be carry-over from other donors' samples.

This clonotype turned up a few times. The chain is built from TRBV10-3 and TRBJ1-2; D possibly corresponds to TRBD1 (6 bases). Germline CDR1 is ENHRY and CDR2 is SYGVKD. This CDR3 is 13 amino acids long. The germline V and J ends were trimmed by 6 bases and 8 bases, with 16 bases remaining between them. CDR3 nucleotide sequence: TGTGCCATCAGCCCCGTCGGGGGCGACGGCTACACCTTC. Translated, it gives CAISPVGGDGYTF.

V is TRBV4-1 and J is TRBJ1-1; D perhaps matches TRBD1 (5 bases). The length of the CDR3 is 14 residues. Trimming took off 0 bases at V and 5 bases at J, with 10 bases between the two ends. Per the germline V gene, CDR1 is MGHRA and CDR2 is YSYEKL. In DNA, the CDR3 is TGCGCCAGCAGCCAAGAGGGGGTGGGGACTGAAGCTTTCTTT. Its protein is CASSQEGVGTEAFF.

This clonotype was observed at least ten times. The genes are TRBV7-2 and TRBJ2-7; 10 nucleotides match TRBD2. The CDR3 covers 14 residues. Germline CDR1 and CDR2: SGHTA and FQGNSA. Losses at the gene ends were 4 bases for V and 6 bases for J; bases not matched to a gene: 6. The CDR3 DNA reads TGTGCCAGCAGCTCAGCGGGGGGGCCGGGCGAGCAGTACTTC. As protein: CASSSAGGPGEQYF.

This clonotype was picked up a small number of times. The chain recombines TRBV7-2 with TRBJ1-1; no reliable D call. There are 14 residues in the CDR3. V lost 5 bases, J lost 2 bases, and 12 bases lay in between. From germline, CDR1 is SGHTA and CDR2 FQGNSA. The CDR3 bases are TGTGCCAGCAGCCCCATGCCCCGAAACACTGAAGCTTTCTTT. It codes for CASSPMPRNTEAFF.

The chain links TRBV7-2 to TRBJ2-2; TRBD1 matches 7 bases. Per germline, CDR1 SGHTA and CDR2 FQGNSA. V trimming: 5 bases; J trimming: 3 bases; junction bases outside the gene matches: 9. The CDR3 has 16 amino acids. For the CDR3, the DNA is TGTGCCAGCAGCCGGAGGACAGGACCCCACACCGGGGAGCTGTTTTTT. Residues: CASSRRTGPHTGELFF.

This clonotype was detected only once. V is TRBV28 and J is TRBJ2-7, with D unclear. The ends were cut back, 3 bases at V and 3 bases at J, with 9 bases in the middle. This CDR3 has 13 amino acids. The germline V gene has CDR1 MDHEN and CDR2 SYDVKM. The CDR3 loop is CASSFPNNYEQYF. As DNA, the CDR3 is TGTGCCAGCAGTTTCCCGAACAACTACGAGCAGTACTTC.

This clonotype was detected ten times or more. The chain joins TRBV7-9 to TRBJ1-1; D unresolved. Germline CDR1 is SEHNR and CDR2 is FQNEAQ (reference sequence). The V gene lost 6 bases and the J gene lost 0 bases, with 5 bases spanning the gap. The CDR3 contains 12 residues. The DNA for the CDR3 is TGTGCCAGCAGTCTTTTGAACACTGAAGCTTTCTTT. Residues: CASSLLNTEAFF.

The DNA for the CDR3 is TGCAGCGTTTCGACAGGGGTCACTGAAGCTTTCTTT. It yields the protein CSVSTGVTEAFF. This chain links TRBV29-1 with TRBJ1-1; the match to TRBD1 covers 8 bases. The CDR3 is 12 residues long. Germline V gives CDR1 SQVTM, CDR2 ANQGSEA. Trimming cost V 5 bases and J 4 bases; bases outside gene matches: 3.

The V and J genes are TRBV19 and TRBJ1-5; 7 bases map to TRBD1. The ends lost 7 bases at V and 0 bases at J; junction bases unmatched: 9. The CDR3 is made up of 16 amino acids. Germline CDR1 LNHDA, CDR2 SQIVND (reference sequence). The CDR3 DNA reads TGTGCCAGTACCCGGACAGGAGATTTTAGCAATCAGCCCCAGCATTTT. This sequence encodes CASTRTGDFSNQPQHF.

In its sample, this clonotype was seen many times. V and J are TRBV7-6 and TRBJ2-7; 7 bases are a match to TRBD2. Per germline, CDR1 SGHVS and CDR2 FNYEAQ. This CDR3 is 14 amino acids long. V was pared by 4 bases and J by 2 bases, with 5 bases of the junction left unmatched. Written as DNA, the CDR3 is TGTGCCAGCAGCTCCGGGGAGGGAGCCTACGAGCAGTACTTC. It yields the protein CASSSGEGAYEQYF.

The J gene is TRBJ1-2, the V gene TRBV29-1, with a tentative D call TRBD1 (5 bases). The CDR3 is 11 residues long. Germline values: CDR1 SQVTM, CDR2 ANQGSEA. The V end lost 6 bases, the J end lost 8 bases, and 13 bases lay between the germline ends. This CDR3 is CSVLRGEGYTF. In DNA form, the CDR3 reads TGCAGCGTCTTACGGGGGGAGGGCTACACCTTC.

Only a few counts were recorded for this clonotype. The chain combines TRBV6-6 with TRBJ2-7; a possible D gene is TRBD1 (5 bases). The CDR3 is 13 amino acids. Trimming stripped 6 bases from V and 4 bases from J, with 13 bases between. The V gene's germline CDR1 is MNHNY and CDR2 SVGAGI (reference sequence). Here the CDR3 reads CASSLRGVYEQYF. The CDR3 DNA is TGTGCCAGCAGCCTTAGGGGTGTATACGAGCAGTACTTC.

This chain links TRBV4-1 with TRBJ2-7, with a tentative D call TRBD1 (6 bases). CDR1 MGHRA and CDR2 YSYEKL come from the germline V gene. The ends were cut back, 1 base at V and 2 bases at J, with 15 bases in the middle. This CDR3 contains 16 residues. Written as DNA, the CDR3 is TGCGCCAGCAGCCAAGTCATTGGACAGAACCCCTACGAGCAGTACTTC. Translating it yields CASSQVIGQNPYEQYF.

The sample holds a few counts of this clonotype. V and J are TRBV6-2 or TRBV6-3 and TRBJ1-1; D is unclear. There are 16 residues in the CDR3. Trimming pared 5 bases from V and 0 bases from J, leaving 16 bases between. In germline, CDR1 is MNHEY, CDR2 SVGEGT. The DNA of the CDR3 is TGTGCCAGCAGTATCGACGGACCCCCCATGAACACTGAAGCTTTCTTT. Residues: CASSIDGPPMNTEAFF.

J is TRBJ2-4 and V is TRBV7-2, with D unclear. The CDR3 totals 14 residues. Trimming pared 0 bases from V and 6 bases from J, leaving 9 bases between. Germline assignment: CDR1 SGHTA and CDR2 FQGNSA. CDR3 sequence (DNA): TGTGCCAGCAGCTTAGCGGTGGGCCCAAACATTCAGTACTTC. This translates into CASSLAVGPNIQYF.

This clonotype was observed a few times. V usage is TRBV27 and J usage is TRBJ1-1; D might be TRBD1 (5 bases). The germline gives CDR1 MNHEY, CDR2 SMNVEV (reference sequence). The CDR3 contains 15 residues. The germline V and J ends were trimmed by 4 bases and 0 bases, with 12 bases remaining between them. The CDR3 protein is CASSSSGEMNTEAFF. CDR3 coding DNA: TGTGCCAGCAGTTCATCGGGGGAAATGAACACTGAAGCTTTCTTT.

This clonotype was recorded a few times. This chain uses TRBV11-3 with TRBJ2-2; the D gene is possibly TRBD1 (7 bases). Trimming stripped 1 base from V and 3 bases from J, with 9 bases between. This CDR3 has 15 residues. Germline V gene sequence: CDR1 SGHNT, CDR2 YENEEA. CDR3 amino acids: CASSLGRGHTGELFF. The CDR3 DNA sequence: TGTGCCAGCAGCTTAGGGAGGGGGCACACCGGGGAGCTGTTTTTT.

CDR3 sequence reads: CSADREAYEQYF. In nucleotides, the CDR3 is TGCAGTGCCGACAGGGAGGCCTACGAGCAGTACTTC. This sequence joins TRBV20-1 and TRBJ2-7, with D possibly matching TRBD1 (7 bases). Trimming pared 6 bases from V and 2 bases from J, leaving 11 bases between. Germline lookup yields CDR1 DFQATT and CDR2 SNEGSKA (reference sequence). CDR3 length: 12 residues.